This entry lists 28 T cell receptor beta chains sequenced from one sample in a study of regulatory T cells in long-lasting Graves disease. As to time point: persistent/refractory GD, antithyroid drugs over 5 years with positive TRAb. PBMC RNA served as the TCR library source. Construction of the TCR beta libraries employed iRepertoire HTBI primers in conjunction with Arm-PCR of CDR3 regions. TCRdb used MiXCR to reprocess the multiplex PCR reads, holding one entry per CDR3 protein. The table includes about 420,000 distinct CDR3 sequences, around 20% detected once. The sample was peripheral blood mononuclear cells (PBMCs), taken when the disease was refractory, from a patient treated with antithyroid drugs. These receptors came from a female donor with Graves disease.

The chain combines TRBV28 with TRBJ2-7; the D gene is possibly TRBD2 (6 bases). Germline assignment: CDR1 MDHEN and CDR2 SYDVKM. The germline V and J ends were trimmed by 6 bases and 2 bases, with 14 bases remaining between them. There are 14 residues in the CDR3. This chain's CDR3 is CASRTRDWAYEQYF. CDR3 bases: TGTGCCAGCAGGACCCGGGACTGGGCCTACGAGCAGTACTTC.

The V and J genes are TRBV14 and TRBJ2-5; 7 bases are shared with TRBD1. J gave up 5 bases and V 1 base, and 7 bases lay outside the gene matches. This CDR3 is built from 15 residues. Germline V gives CDR1 SGHDN, CDR2 FVKESK. The CDR3 region is CASSQGDRARETQYF. CDR3 nucleotide sequence: TGTGCCAGCAGCCAAGGCGACAGGGCTAGGGAGACCCAGTACTTC.

This clonotype appeared a few times. The chain is built from TRBV7-9 and TRBJ2-2; 7 positions agree with TRBD2. Germline assignment: CDR1 SEHNR and CDR2 FQNEAQ (reference sequence). J lost 6 bases, V lost 2 bases, and 9 bases had no gene match. The CDR3 extends over 16 amino acids. In DNA form, the CDR3 reads TGTGCCAGCAGCTTATACGGAGCGGGAAATCCCGGGGAGCTGTTTTTT. As protein: CASSLYGAGNPGELFF.

This clonotype came up many times. V gene TRBV7-2 combines with J gene TRBJ1-1, with TRBD1 matching over 7 bases. The CDR3 consists of 13 residues. CDR1 is SGHTA and CDR2 is FQGNSA in the germline V gene. Unmatched junction bases numbered 4, after V lost 5 bases and J lost 4 bases. CDR3 coding DNA: TGTGCCAGCAGCAGGGGGCAAGTCACTGAAGCTTTCTTT. Translating it yields CASSRGQVTEAFF.

This rearrangement joins TRBV5-8 to TRBJ2-4; 8 positions agree with TRBD1. CDR3 length equals 16 residues. The J segment lost 0 bases and the V segment lost 3 bases, leaving 5 bases of the junction unmatched. Germline CDR1 and CDR2: SGHTS and YDEGEE. The CDR3, as DNA: TGTGCCAGCAGCTCGGGACAGGACCTAGCCAAAAACATTCAGTACTTC. This codes for CASSSGQDLAKNIQYF.

There are many counts of this clonotype. This rearrangement joins TRBV2 to TRBJ1-2; possibly TRBD1 for D (5 bases). Germline V gene lookup returns CDR1 SNHLY and CDR2 FYNNEI. The CDR3 has 16 residues. V lost 6 bases and J lost 2, with 19 bases in between. This CDR3 is CASRTNLARGNYGYTF. The CDR3 region has the DNA TGTGCCAGCAGGACCAATCTAGCTAGGGGAAACTATGGCTACACCTTC. The entire variable domain, with the rest obtained from reference TRBV2 and TRBJ1-2, is as follows: EPEVTQTPSHQVTQMGQEVILRCVPISNHLYFYWYRQILGQKVEFLVSFYNNEISEKSEIFDDQFSVERPDGSNFTLKIRSTKLEDSAMYFCASRTNLARGNYGYTFGSGTRLTVV.

This clonotype was picked up a small number of times. The CDR3 nucleotides are TGTGCCAGCAGTTACTCGGGGCTAAGCGGGGAGCTGTTTTTT. Protein: CASSYSGLSGELFF. The J gene is TRBJ2-2, the V gene TRBV6-2 or TRBV6-3; the D gene is possibly TRBD1 (5 bases). From germline, CDR1 is MNHEY and CDR2 SVGEGT. Trimming cost V 0 bases and J 7 bases, with 9 bases left between them. The CDR3 spans 14 residues.

The chain uses TRBV20-1 and TRBJ2-7, with TRBD1 identical over 9 bases. The germline V gene encodes CDR1 DFQATT and CDR2 SNEGSKA (reference sequence). With V trimmed by 5 bases and J by 3 bases, 11 bases remained unmatched. This CDR3 region has 15 residues. CDR3 amino acids: CSAPYLGTGLYEQYF. DNA of the CDR3: TGCAGTGCTCCCTATCTCGGGACAGGGCTCTACGAGCAGTACTTC.

This clonotype was found many times. The J gene is TRBJ2-1, the V gene TRBV2, with D perhaps given as TRBD1 or TRBD2 (5 bases each). Between the trimmed V and J ends, which lost 7 bases and 0 bases, there was a span of 13 bases. Germline-derived CDR1 and CDR2 are SNHLY and FYNNEI. The CDR3 length is 15 residues. In DNA form, the CDR3 reads TGTGCCAGCACCGGGACGCCTAGCTCCTACAATGAGCAGTTCTTC. Protein sequence: CASTGTPSSYNEQFF.

The chain joins TRBV19 to TRBJ2-7; TRBD1 or TRBD2 may be the D gene (6 bases each). This CDR3 has 14 residues. Looked up from germline, CDR1 is LNHDA and CDR2 is SQIVND (reference sequence). V gave up 1 base and J gave up 5 bases, with 12 bases separating them. CDR3 DNA sequence: TGTGCCAGTAGTATAGGGGGGGCCGCTCACGAGCAGTACTTC. Its protein is CASSIGGAAHEQYF. Using reference TRBV19 and TRBJ2-7 for the parts outside the CDR3, the full variable domain is DGGITQSPKYLFRKEGQNVTLSCEQNLNHDAMYWYRQDPGQGLRLIYYSQIVNDFQKGDIAEGYSVSREKKESFPLTVTSAQKNPTAFYLCASSIGGAAHEQYFGPGTRLTVT.

In this sample, this clonotype turned up many times. The chain recombines TRBV20-1 with TRBJ2-7; 11 nucleotides match TRBD2. Germline values: CDR1 DFQATT, CDR2 SNEGSKA (reference sequence). The V segment lost 6 bases and the J segment 6 bases; nucleotides outside the gene matches: 13. The CDR3 sequence is 15 residues long. The CDR3 spells CSACPTSGGYCEQYF. CDR3 nucleotides: TGCAGTGCCTGCCCTACTAGCGGGGGATACTGCGAGCAGTACTTC.

This clonotype appeared a few times. The V and J genes are TRBV6-9 and TRBJ2-2, with D hard to call. The V gene's germline CDR1 is MNHGY and CDR2 SVAAGI. The CDR3 runs to 16 residues. The V gene lost 3 bases and the J gene lost 1 base, with 12 bases spanning the gap. The CDR3 nucleotides read TGTGCCAGCAGTTACTCCCCACTGATGAACACCGGGGAGCTGTTTTTT. As protein: CASSYSPLMNTGELFF.

J is TRBJ1-1 and V is TRBV10-3; D unresolved. Germline CDR1 reads ENHRY; CDR2 reads SYGVKD. The CDR3 covers 13 residues. The ends were cut back, 5 bases at V and 2 bases at J, with 9 bases in the middle. CDR3 residues: CAISSTDNTEAFF. Written as DNA, the CDR3 is TGTGCCATCAGTTCGACGGATAACACTGAAGCTTTCTTT.

This clonotype has more than one count but fewer than ten. CDR3: CATSDSGTWDGYTF. CDR3 DNA: TGTGCCACCAGTGACTCCGGGACATGGGATGGCTACACCTTC. The chain carries TRBV24-1 and TRBJ1-2; D is perhaps TRBD1 (6 bases). With 4 bases removed from V and 6 bases from J, the gap between germline ends came to 14 bases. The CDR3 contains 14 residues. Germline V gives CDR1 KGHDR, CDR2 SFDVKD.

This clonotype was detected only a few times. The chain couples TRBV2 to TRBJ1-5; no clear D gene. V was shortened by 1 base and J by 4 bases, with 8 bases between the two germline ends. This CDR3 is built from 14 residues. Germline CDR1 reads SNHLY; CDR2 reads FYNNEI. For the CDR3, the DNA is TGTGCCAGCAGTGAAGAACTAGGGAATCAGCCCCAGCATTTT. Translating gives CASSEELGNQPQHF.

This clonotype was detected many times. V gene TRBV6-1 combines with J gene TRBJ2-5; 9 positions agree with TRBD1. Germline V gives CDR1 MNHNS, CDR2 SASEGT. The CDR3 is 14 residues long. Trimming at V came to 5 bases and at J to 2 bases, leaving 3 bases not matched to a gene. The CDR3 region is CASSPGQGQETQYF. CDR3 nucleotides: TGTGCCAGCAGTCCGGGACAGGGACAAGAGACCCAGTACTTC.

The gene calls are TRBV7-2 and TRBJ2-6; D gene unclear. Germline V CDR1 and CDR2: SGHTA, FQGNSA. The CDR3 is 14 residues long. Trimming took off 5 bases at V and 1 base at J, with 6 bases between the two ends. CDR3 loop: CASSRQSGANVLTF. The CDR3 DNA sequence: TGTGCCAGCAGCCGGCAGTCTGGGGCCAACGTCCTGACTTTC.

The V gene is TRBV7-2, the J gene TRBJ2-7; D gene ambiguous. V gave up 5 bases and J gave up 2 bases, with 10 bases separating them. Germline values: CDR1 SGHTA, CDR2 FQGNSA. CDR3 length equals 13 residues. The CDR3 DNA follows: TGTGCCAGCAGCCAGCACAGAGCCTACGAGCAGTACTTC. This translates into CASSQHRAYEQYF.

Many counts were recorded for this clonotype. The chain is built from TRBV20-1 and TRBJ2-5; 12 positions match TRBD2. The length of the CDR3 is 15 residues. Trimming at V came to 3 bases and at J to 4 bases, leaving 6 bases not matched to a gene. From germline, CDR1 is DFQATT and CDR2 SNEGSKA (reference sequence). CDR3 sequence reads: CSASQLAGGPETQYF. CDR3 coding DNA: TGCAGTGCTAGCCAACTAGCGGGAGGCCCAGAGACCCAGTACTTC.

This chain links TRBV9 with TRBJ1-5; D not resolved. CDR3 size: 15 residues. The V gene lost 0 bases and the J gene lost 4 bases, with 11 bases spanning the gap. Germline CDR1 and CDR2: SGDLS and YYNGEE. This chain's CDR3 is CASSVAPDRNQPQHF. DNA for the CDR3: TGTGCCAGCAGCGTAGCTCCGGATCGAAATCAGCCCCAGCATTTT.

This clonotype appeared many times. This rearrangement joins TRBV2 to TRBJ2-7, with TRBD1 matching 9 bases. This CDR3 comprises 14 residues. CDR1 is SNHLY, CDR2 FYNNEI, per germline. After removal of 8 bases from V and 3 bases from J, the junction contained 8 bases not matched to a gene. The CDR3, as DNA: TGTGCCAGCTGTTACCTGGGACAGGGCTACGAGCAGTACTTC. Protein product: CASCYLGQGYEQYF.

This clonotype showed up many times. The V and J genes are TRBV5-1 and TRBJ2-7; 8 bases are a match to TRBD2. This CDR3 has 14 amino acids. Germline CDR1 reads SGHRS; CDR2 reads YFSETQ. Trimming cost V 3 bases and J 4 bases; bases outside gene matches: 6. DNA of the CDR3: TGCGCCAGCAGCTCAACTAGCGGAGGGTACGAGCAGTACTTC. It specifies CASSSTSGGYEQYF.

This clonotype was seen many times. V is TRBV11-2 and J is TRBJ2-7; D is tentatively TRBD1 or TRBD2 (5 bases each). The CDR3 sequence is 15 residues long. The germline V gene encodes CDR1 SGHAT and CDR2 FQNNGV. V dropped 2 bases and J dropped 5 bases, with 16 bases sitting between them. The CDR3 DNA is TGTGCCAGCAGCTTACGCAGGGACGCGCGGAACGAGCAGTACTTC. Translation gives CASSLRRDARNEQYF.

This clonotype was seen a single time. The conserved final phenylalanine or tryptophan is absent from the CDR3, which likely points to a read error. The chain is built from TRBV15 and TRBJ2-7; TRBD1 matches 8 bases. With V trimmed by 0 bases and J by 3 bases, 1 base remained unmatched. There are 14 residues in the CDR3. Germline loops: CDR1 LNHNV, CDR2 YYDKDF (reference sequence). The CDR3 DNA is TGTGCCACCAGCAGAGACAGGGGGCTCTACGAGCAGTACTCC. Its translation: CATSRDRGLYEQYS.

The chain has TRBV19 and TRBJ1-5, with D perhaps matching TRBD1 (5 bases). The germline V gene encodes CDR1 LNHDA and CDR2 SQIVND (reference sequence). The CDR3 extends over 16 amino acids. Trimming left V 2 bases short and J 4 bases short, with 15 bases between. The CDR3 DNA is TGTGCCAGTAGTATATATGGGGCAGAGCCAAATCAGCCCCAGCATTTT. Amino acids: CASSIYGAEPNQPQHF.

The J gene is TRBJ1-1, the V gene TRBV6-2 or TRBV6-3; a possible D gene is TRBD1 (5 bases). From germline, CDR1 is MNHEY and CDR2 SVGEGT. Trimming cost V 6 bases and J 8 bases, with 13 bases left between them. This CDR3 region has 12 residues. CDR3 loop: CASRPRRTEAFF. CDR3 bases: TGTGCCAGCAGACCCAGGCGGACAGAAGCTTTCTTT.

This clonotype was recorded at least ten times. The chain carries TRBV2 and TRBJ2-7; TRBD2 matches 11 bases. The V gene end was trimmed by 6 bases and the J gene end by 0 bases; junction bases not matched to a gene: 4. The germline V gene has CDR1 SNHLY and CDR2 FYNNEI. The CDR3 length is 15 residues. The CDR3 region has the DNA TGTGCCAGCAGAGGAACTAGCGGGAGCTCCTACGAGCAGTACTTC. Its translation is CASRGTSGSSYEQYF.

This rearrangement joins TRBV3-1 to TRBJ1-1, with D possibly being TRBD1 (6 bases). The CDR3 contains 15 residues. The V end was cut by 2 bases, the J end by 3 bases, with 13 bases between. CDR1 and CDR2 (germline): LGHDT, YNNKEL (reference sequence). Here the CDR3 DNA reads TGTGCCAGCAGCCAATTATCGGGACACTACACTGAAGCTTTCTTT. Translation: CASSQLSGHYTEAFF.